These 8 T cell receptor beta chains were sequenced from one sample in a study of vaccination and CD4 T cells after COVID-19. With the Oncomine TCR Beta short-read assay, DNA from cultured CD4+ T cells was sequenced. TCRdb re-called the PCR reads through MiXCR, storing one row per CDR3 protein. The sample records 9,500 to 15,000 distinct CDR3 sequences, 60% being singletons. The sample's treatment: roughly ten-day PBMC culture with coronavirus spike peptide pools or control peptides (ViraFEST assay). These receptors lack a known antigen. Sequencing was performed on CD4+ T cells from blood, cultured in vitro. These receptors were taken from a human donor who had recovered from COVID-19.

This clonotype was found once. This chain uses TRBV20-1 with TRBJ2-7, with 7 bases identical to TRBD1. Per germline, CDR1 DFQATT and CDR2 SNEGSKA (reference sequence). The V and J ends lost 5 bases and 4 bases, in that order; junction bases with no gene match: 8. This CDR3 has 13 residues. CDR3 loop: CSAEGAGLYEQYF. CDR3 nucleotides: TGCAGTGCTGAGGGGGCAGGGCTATACGAGCAGTACTTC.

The genes are TRBV11-2 and TRBJ2-1, with D unresolved. Germline lookup yields CDR1 SGHAT and CDR2 FQNNGV. This CDR3 has 16 amino acids. Trimming took off 0 bases at V and 2 bases at J, with 11 bases between the two ends. CDR3 region: CASSLEVQRTYNEQFF. For the CDR3, the DNA is TGTGCCAGCAGCTTAGAGGTTCAGAGGACCTACAATGAGCAGTTCTTC.

This clonotype was detected a few times. The V gene is TRBV2, the J gene TRBJ1-2; perhaps TRBD1 as D (5 bases). The germline gives CDR1 SNHLY, CDR2 FYNNEI. Trimming shortened V by 3 bases and J by 8 bases, and 10 bases separated the two germline ends. CDR3 length: 12 residues. The CDR3 DNA is TGTGCCAGCAGTGACAGGGATAGGGGCTACACCTTC. Amino acid sequence: CASSDRDRGYTF.

The chain couples TRBV7-9 to TRBJ2-3; possibly TRBD1 for D (6 bases). In germline, CDR1 is SEHNR, CDR2 FQNEAQ (reference sequence). The CDR3 runs to 15 residues. Deletions cut 4 bases from V and 1 base from J, with 12 bases between. The CDR3 sequence: CASSSSGVGTDTQYF. CDR3 sequence (DNA): TGTGCCAGCAGCTCATCAGGGGTGGGCACAGATACGCAGTATTTT.

This sequence joins TRBV19 and TRBJ2-2; no clear D. Trimming removed 3 bases at V and 5 bases at J, with 7 bases between. The CDR3 runs to 13 residues. From germline, CDR1 is LNHDA and CDR2 SQIVND (reference sequence). The CDR3 DNA reads as TGTGCCAGTAGTATCAGGAAGACCGGGGAGCTGTTTTTT. It specifies CASSIRKTGELFF.

The chain links TRBV11-1 to TRBJ2-1, with D perhaps matching TRBD2 (6 bases). The CDR3 runs 14 residues. The V gene lost 5 bases and the J gene lost 2 bases, with 10 bases spanning the gap. Germline V gene data show CDR1 as SGHAT and CDR2 as FQDESV (reference sequence). This chain's CDR3 is CASSTEGTYNEQFF. The CDR3 region has the DNA TGTGCCAGCAGCACGGAGGGAACCTACAATGAGCAGTTCTTC.

The gene calls are TRBV5-1 and TRBJ2-3; 12 positions match TRBD2. Trimming removed 5 bases from V and 0 bases from J; junction bases left unmatched: 13. The CDR3 has 19 amino acids. CDR1 is SGHRS, CDR2 YFSETQ, per germline. CDR3 residues: CASRVSILAGGLSTDTQYF. Written as DNA, the CDR3 is TGCGCCAGCAGGGTCTCAATACTAGCGGGAGGACTTAGCACAGATACGCAGTATTTT.

This chain joins TRBV10-3 and TRBJ2-3, with TRBD1 matching 8 bases. The junction had 1 base not matched to a gene; V was cut back by 7 bases and J by 1 base. Per germline, CDR1 ENHRY and CDR2 SYGVKD. The CDR3 is made up of 13 amino acids. Here the CDR3 DNA reads TGTGCCATCAAGGGACAGGGCACAGATACGCAGTATTTT. It yields the protein CAIKGQGTDTQYF.